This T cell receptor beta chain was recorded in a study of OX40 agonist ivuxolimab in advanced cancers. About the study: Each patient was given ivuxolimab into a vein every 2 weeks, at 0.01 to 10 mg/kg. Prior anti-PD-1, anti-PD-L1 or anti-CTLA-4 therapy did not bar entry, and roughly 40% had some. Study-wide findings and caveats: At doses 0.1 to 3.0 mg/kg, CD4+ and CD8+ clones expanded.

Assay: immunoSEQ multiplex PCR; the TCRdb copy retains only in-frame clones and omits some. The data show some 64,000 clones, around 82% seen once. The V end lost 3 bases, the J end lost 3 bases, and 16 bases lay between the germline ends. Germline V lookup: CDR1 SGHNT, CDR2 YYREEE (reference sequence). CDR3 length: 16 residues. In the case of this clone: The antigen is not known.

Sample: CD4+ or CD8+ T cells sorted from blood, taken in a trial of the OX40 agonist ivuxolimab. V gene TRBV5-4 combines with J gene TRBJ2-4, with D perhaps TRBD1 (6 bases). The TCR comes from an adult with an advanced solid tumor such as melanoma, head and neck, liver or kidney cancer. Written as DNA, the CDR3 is TGTGCCAGCAGCTCCCAGGCCCCAGGGGTCAAAAACATTCAGTACTTC. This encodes CASSSQAPGVKNIQYF.